The sequence of this T cell receptor (beta chain) was determined in a study of a mutant IDH1 vaccine in newly diagnosed glioma. Data came from immunoSEQ multiplex PCR; TCRdb stores just in-frame clones and leaves some out. This sample yields almost 85,000 clones, of which approximately 85% are seen a single time; 2% to 2.5% belongs to the top ten. The CDR3 runs 15 residues. The V end was cut by 6 bases, the J end by 4 bases, with 19 bases between. Looked up from germline, CDR1 is MNHEY and CDR2 is SVGAGI. Time point meaning: week 23, last vaccination. With topical imiquimod, each dose of the vaccine consisted of 300 ug of mutant IDH1 20-mer peptide. General study results and limits: Of the patients, less than 95% had vaccine-induced immune responses.

As regards this clone: As yet, its antigen is unknown.

This chain joins TRBV6-5 and TRBJ2-7; either TRBD1 or TRBD2 may supply D (5 bases each). This clonotype was obtained from a man younger than 45 with glioma. Some clones in this sample may be carry-over from other donors' samples. The material sequenced was PBMCs, taken from a glioma patient whose treatment included an IDH1 peptide vaccine. This CDR3 is CASSKTGTSGYEQYF. The CDR3 DNA reads TGTGCCAGCAGCAAAACCGGGACCTCCGGGTACGAGCAGTACTTC.